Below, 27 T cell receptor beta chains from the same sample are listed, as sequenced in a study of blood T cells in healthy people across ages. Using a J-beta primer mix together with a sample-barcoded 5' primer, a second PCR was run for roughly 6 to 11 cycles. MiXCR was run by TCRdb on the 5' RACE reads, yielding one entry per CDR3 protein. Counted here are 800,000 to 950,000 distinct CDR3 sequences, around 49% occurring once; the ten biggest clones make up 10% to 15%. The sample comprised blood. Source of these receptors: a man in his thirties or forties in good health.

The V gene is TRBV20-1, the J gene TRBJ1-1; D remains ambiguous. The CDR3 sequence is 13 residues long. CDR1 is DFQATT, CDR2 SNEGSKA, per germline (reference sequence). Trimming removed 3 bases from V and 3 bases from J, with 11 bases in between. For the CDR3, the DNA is TGCAGTGCTAGTCGCCCCCCGGACACTGAAGCTTTCTTT. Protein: CSASRPPDTEAFF.

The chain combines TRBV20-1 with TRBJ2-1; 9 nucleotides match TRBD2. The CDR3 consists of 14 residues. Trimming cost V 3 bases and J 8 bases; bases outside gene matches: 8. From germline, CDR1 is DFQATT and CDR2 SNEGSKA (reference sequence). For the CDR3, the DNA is TGCAGTGCTAGCGATAGCGGGGGCCGGGATGAGCAGTTCTTC. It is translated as CSASDSGGRDEQFF.

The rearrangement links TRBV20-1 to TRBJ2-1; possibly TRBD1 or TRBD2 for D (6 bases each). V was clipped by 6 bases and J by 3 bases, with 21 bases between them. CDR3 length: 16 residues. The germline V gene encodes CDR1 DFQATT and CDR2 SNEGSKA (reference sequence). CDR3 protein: CSATTAWGASYNEQFF. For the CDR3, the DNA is TGCAGTGCCACCACGGCTTGGGGGGCAAGCTACAATGAGCAGTTCTTC.

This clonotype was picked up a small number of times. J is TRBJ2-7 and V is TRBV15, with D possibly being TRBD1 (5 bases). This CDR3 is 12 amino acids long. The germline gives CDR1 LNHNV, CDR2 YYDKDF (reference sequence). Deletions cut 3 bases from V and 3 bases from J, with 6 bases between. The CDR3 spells CATSRDNYEQYF. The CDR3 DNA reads TGTGCCACCAGCAGGGACAACTACGAGCAGTACTTC.

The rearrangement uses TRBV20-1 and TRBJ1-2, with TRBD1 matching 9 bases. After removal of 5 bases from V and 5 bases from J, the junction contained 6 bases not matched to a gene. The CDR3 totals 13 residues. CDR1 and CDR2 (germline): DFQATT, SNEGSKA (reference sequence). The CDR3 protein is CSAQRTGEYGYTF. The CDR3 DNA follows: TGCAGTGCTCAACGGACAGGGGAGTATGGCTACACCTTC.

The DNA for the CDR3 is TGTGCCAGCAGACGGACAGGGGAACCGGCGGAAGCTTTCTTT. Encoded protein: CASRRTGEPAEAFF. The chain links TRBV3-1 to TRBJ1-1; TRBD1 matches at 9 bases. V was pared by 6 bases and J by 8 bases, with 10 bases of the junction left unmatched. The V gene's germline CDR1 is LGHDT and CDR2 YNNKEL (reference sequence). The CDR3 has 14 residues.

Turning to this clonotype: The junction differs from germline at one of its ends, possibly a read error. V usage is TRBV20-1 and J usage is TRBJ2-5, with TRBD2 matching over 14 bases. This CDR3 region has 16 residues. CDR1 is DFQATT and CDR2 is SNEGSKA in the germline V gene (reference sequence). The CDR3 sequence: CNARGLAGVLQETQYF. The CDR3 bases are TGCAATGCTAGGGGACTAGCGGGGGTCCTCCAAGAGACCCAGTACTTC.

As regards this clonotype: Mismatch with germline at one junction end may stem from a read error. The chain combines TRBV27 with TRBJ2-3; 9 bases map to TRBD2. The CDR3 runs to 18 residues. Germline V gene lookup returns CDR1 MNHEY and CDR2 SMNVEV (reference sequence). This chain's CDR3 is CTSSLLGRAGGTADTQYF. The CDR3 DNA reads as TGTACCAGCAGTTTATTGGGACGAGCGGGGGGAACTGCAGATACGCAGTATTTT.

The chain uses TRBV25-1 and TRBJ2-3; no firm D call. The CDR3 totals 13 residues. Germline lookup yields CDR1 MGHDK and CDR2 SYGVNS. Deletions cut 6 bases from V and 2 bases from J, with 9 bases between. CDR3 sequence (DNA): TGTGCCAGCAGAGACTGGAACACAGATACGCAGTATTTT. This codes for CASRDWNTDTQYF.

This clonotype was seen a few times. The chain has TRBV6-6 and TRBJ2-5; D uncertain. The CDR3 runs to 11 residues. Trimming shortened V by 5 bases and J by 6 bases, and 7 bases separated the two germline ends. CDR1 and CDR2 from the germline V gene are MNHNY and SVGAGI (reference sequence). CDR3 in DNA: TGTGCCAGCAGTGTACAGAAGACCCAGTACTTC. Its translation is CASSVQKTQYF.

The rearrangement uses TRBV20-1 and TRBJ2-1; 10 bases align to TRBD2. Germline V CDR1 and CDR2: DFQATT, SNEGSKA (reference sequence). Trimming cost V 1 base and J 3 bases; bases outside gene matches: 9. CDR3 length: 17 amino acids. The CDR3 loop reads CSARGAGGILVYNEQFF. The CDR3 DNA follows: TGCAGTGCTAGAGGAGCGGGGGGGATACTCGTCTACAATGAGCAGTTCTTC.

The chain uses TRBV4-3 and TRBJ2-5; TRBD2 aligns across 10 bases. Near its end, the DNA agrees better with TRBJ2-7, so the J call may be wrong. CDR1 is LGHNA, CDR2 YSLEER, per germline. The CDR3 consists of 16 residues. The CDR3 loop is CASSQDISGGDYEQYF. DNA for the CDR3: TGCGCCAGCAGCCAAGATATCAGCGGGGGGGACTACGAGCAGTACTTC.

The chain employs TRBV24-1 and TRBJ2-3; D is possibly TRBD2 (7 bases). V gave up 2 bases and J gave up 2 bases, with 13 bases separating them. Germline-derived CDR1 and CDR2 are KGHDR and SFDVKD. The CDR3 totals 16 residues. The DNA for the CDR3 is TGTGCCACCAGTGATTACGACGCGGGGGCCACAGATACGCAGTATTTT. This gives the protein CATSDYDAGATDTQYF.

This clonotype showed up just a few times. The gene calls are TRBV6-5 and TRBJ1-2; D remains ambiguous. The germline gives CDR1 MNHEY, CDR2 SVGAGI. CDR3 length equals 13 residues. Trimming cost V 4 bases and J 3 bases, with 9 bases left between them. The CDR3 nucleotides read TGTGCCAGCAGTTCGGACGGCGACTATGGCTACACCTTC. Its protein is CASSSDGDYGYTF.

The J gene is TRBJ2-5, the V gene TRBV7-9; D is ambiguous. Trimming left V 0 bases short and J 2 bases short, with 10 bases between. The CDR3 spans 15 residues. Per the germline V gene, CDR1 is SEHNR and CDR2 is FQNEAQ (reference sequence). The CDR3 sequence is CASSLAIGFQETQYF. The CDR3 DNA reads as TGTGCCAGCAGCTTAGCGATCGGATTTCAAGAGACCCAGTACTTC.

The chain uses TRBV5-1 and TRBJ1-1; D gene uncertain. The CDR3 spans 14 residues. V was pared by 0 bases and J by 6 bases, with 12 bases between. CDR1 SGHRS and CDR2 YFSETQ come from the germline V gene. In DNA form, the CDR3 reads TGCGCCAGCAGCTTGGGTGTGGGTGGCCCTGAAGCTTTCTTT. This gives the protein CASSLGVGGPEAFF. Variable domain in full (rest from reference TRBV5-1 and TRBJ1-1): KAGVTQTPRYLIKTRGQQVTLSCSPISGHRSVSWYQQTPGQGLQFLFEYFSETQRNKGNFPGRFSGRQFSNSRSEMNVSTLELGDSALYLCASSLGVGGPEAFFGQGTRLTVV.

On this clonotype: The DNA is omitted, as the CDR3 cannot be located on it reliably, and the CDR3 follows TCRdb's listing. The chain's CDR3 is CSVVASGANVMTF. This chain links TRBV29-1 with TRBJ2-6. Germline CDR1 is SQVTM and CDR2 is ANQGSEA. The CDR3 has 13 residues if both end residues are counted.

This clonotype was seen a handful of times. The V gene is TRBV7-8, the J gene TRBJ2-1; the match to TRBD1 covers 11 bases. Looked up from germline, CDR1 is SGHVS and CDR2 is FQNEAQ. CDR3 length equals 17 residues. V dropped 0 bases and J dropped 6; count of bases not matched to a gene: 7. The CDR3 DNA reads TGTGCCAGCAGCTTAGCGCGTATTGGGACAGGGGGCAATGAGCAGTTCTTC. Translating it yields CASSLARIGTGGNEQFF.

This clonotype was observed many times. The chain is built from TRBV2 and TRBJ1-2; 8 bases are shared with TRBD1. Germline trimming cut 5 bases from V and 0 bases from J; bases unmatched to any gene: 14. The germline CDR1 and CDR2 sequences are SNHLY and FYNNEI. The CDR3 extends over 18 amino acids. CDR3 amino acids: CASSSFYSGGGSNYGYTF. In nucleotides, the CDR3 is TGTGCCAGCAGTTCCTTTTATTCAGGGGGCGGATCTAACTATGGCTACACCTTC.

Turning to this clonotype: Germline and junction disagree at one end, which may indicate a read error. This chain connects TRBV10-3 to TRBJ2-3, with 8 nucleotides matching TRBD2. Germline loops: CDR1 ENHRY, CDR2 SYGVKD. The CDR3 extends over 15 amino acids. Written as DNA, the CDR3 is TGTGCCATCAAGGCGCGGGGGGATCTCACAGATGCGCAGTATTTT. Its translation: CAIKARGDLTDAQYF.

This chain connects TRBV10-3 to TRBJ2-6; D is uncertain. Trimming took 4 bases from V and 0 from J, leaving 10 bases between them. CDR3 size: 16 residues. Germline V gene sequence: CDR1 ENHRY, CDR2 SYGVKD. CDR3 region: CAISAGSLSGANVLTF. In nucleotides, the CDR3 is TGTGCCATCAGTGCAGGATCCCTCTCTGGGGCCAACGTCCTGACTTTC.

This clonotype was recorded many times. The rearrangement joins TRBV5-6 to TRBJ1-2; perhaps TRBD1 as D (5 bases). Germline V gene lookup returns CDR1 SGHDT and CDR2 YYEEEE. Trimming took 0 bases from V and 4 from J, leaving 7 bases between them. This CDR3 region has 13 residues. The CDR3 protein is CASSLVDSYGYTF. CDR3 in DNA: TGTGCCAGCAGCTTGGTCGACAGCTATGGCTACACCTTC.

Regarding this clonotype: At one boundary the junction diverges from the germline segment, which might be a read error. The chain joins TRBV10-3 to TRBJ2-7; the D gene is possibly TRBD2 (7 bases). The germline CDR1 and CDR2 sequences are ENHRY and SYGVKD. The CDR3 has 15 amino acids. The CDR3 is CANSDGGGGVYEQYF. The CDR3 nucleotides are TGTGCCAACAGTGATGGGGGCGGGGGTGTCTACGAGCAGTACTTC.

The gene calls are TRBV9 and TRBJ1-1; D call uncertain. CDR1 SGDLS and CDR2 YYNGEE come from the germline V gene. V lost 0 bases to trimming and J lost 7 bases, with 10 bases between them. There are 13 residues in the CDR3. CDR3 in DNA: TGTGCCAGCAGCGTAGCTGGCCACGGTGAAGCTTTCTTT. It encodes CASSVAGHGEAFF.

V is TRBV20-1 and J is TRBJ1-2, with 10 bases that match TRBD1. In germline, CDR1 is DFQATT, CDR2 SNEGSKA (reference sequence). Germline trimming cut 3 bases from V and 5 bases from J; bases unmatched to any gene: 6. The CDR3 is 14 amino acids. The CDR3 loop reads CSAREDRGRYGYTF. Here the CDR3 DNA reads TGCAGTGCTAGGGAAGACAGGGGGCGATATGGCTACACCTTC.

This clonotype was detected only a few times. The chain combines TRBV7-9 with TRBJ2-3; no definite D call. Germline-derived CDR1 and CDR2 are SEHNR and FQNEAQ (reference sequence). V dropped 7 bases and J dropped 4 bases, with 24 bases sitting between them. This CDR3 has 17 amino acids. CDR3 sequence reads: CASISPPGSQSADTQYF. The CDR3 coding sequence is TGTGCCAGCATCTCTCCACCGGGCTCCCAGTCCGCAGATACGCAGTATTTT.

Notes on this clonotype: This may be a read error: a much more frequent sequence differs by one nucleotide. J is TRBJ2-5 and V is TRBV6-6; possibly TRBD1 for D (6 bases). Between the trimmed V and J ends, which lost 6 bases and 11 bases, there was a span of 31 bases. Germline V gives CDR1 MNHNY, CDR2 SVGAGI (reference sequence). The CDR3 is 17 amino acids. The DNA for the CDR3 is TGTGCCAGCAGGGCCCCCAGGGGCGGCTTGAGCCACGATGAGCAGTACTTC. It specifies CASRAPRGGLSHDEQYF.